Presented here are 2 T cell receptor beta chains from one specimen sequenced in a study of cytomegalovirus exposure and HLA in healthy donors. The PCR contained 60 Vbeta and 13 Jbeta primers. Libraries were prepared by immunoSEQ multiplex PCR; TCRdb keeps only in-frame clonotypes and omits some of them. This sample yields approximately 160,000 clones, of which approximately 80% are seen a single time; over 0.65% belongs to the top ten. Input material: PBMCs. The receptors were gathered from a woman aged 18-29 years in good health and CMV-seronegative.

The chain joins TRBV11-2 to TRBJ1-3; no firm D call. Trimming shortened V by 0 bases and J by 0 bases, and 9 bases separated the two germline ends. The CDR3 runs 16 residues. Germline V gene lookup returns CDR1 SGHAT and CDR2 FQNNGV. CDR3 sequence (DNA): TGTGCCAGCAGCTTAGAACGACTGTTCTCTGGAAACACCATATATTTT. It encodes CASSLERLFSGNTIYF.

The rearrangement uses TRBV14 and TRBJ1-1, with D unresolved. Looked up from germline, CDR1 is SGHDN and CDR2 is FVKESK. Deletions cut 4 bases from V and 0 bases from J, with 6 bases between. The CDR3 runs to 13 residues. The CDR3 region has the DNA TGTGCCAGCAGCCTTAACTTGAACACTGAAGCTTTCTTT. It encodes CASSLNLNTEAFF.